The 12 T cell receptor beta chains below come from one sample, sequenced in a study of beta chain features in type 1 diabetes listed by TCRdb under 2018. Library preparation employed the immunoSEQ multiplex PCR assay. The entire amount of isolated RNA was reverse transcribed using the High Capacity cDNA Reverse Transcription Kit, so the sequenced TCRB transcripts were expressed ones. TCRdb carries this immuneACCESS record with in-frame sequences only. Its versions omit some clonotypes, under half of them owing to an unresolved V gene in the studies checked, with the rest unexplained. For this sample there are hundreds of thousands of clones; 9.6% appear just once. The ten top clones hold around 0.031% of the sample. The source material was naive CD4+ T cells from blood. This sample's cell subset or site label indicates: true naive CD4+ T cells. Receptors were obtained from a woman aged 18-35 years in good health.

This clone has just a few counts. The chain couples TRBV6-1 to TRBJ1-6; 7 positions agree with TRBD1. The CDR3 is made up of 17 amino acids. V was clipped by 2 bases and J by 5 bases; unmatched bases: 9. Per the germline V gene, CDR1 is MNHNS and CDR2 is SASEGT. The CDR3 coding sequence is TGTGCCAGCAGTGAAATTAGGGGGCGTTTAGATAATTCACCCCTCCACTTT. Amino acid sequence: CASSEIRGRLDNSPLHF.

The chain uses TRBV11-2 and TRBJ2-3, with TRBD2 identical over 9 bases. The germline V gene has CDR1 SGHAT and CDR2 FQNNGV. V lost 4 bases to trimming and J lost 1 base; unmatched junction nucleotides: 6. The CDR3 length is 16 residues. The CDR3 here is CASSSYSGGGTDTQYF. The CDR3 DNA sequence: TGTGCCAGCAGCTCCTATAGCGGGGGCGGCACAGATACGCAGTATTTT.

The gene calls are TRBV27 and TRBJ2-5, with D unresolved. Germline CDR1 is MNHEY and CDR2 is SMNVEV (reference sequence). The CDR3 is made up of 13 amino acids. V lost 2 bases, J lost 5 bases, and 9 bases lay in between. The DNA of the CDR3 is TGTGCCAGCAGTTTAGACGACGGGGAGACCCAGTACTTC. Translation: CASSLDDGETQYF.

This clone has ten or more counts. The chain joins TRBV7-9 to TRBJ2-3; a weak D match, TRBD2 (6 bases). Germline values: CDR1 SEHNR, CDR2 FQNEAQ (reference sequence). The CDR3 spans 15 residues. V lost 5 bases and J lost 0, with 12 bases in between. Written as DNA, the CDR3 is TGTGCCAGCAGCAGGGAGGCGACTAGCACAGATACGCAGTATTTT. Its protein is CASSREATSTDTQYF.

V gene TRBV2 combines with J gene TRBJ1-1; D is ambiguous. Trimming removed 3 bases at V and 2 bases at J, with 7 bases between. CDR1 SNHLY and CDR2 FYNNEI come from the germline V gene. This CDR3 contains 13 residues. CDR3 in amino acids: CASSENRNTEAFF. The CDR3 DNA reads TGTGCCAGCAGTGAGAACAGAAACACTGAAGCTTTCTTT.

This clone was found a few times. In nucleotides, the CDR3 is TGTGCCAGCAGCGGAACCGGGACAGGGGAATGGGGCTACACCTTC. Translating it yields CASSGTGTGEWGYTF. The gene calls are TRBV5-4 and TRBJ1-2; 10 bases fit TRBD1. Germline-derived CDR1 and CDR2 are SGHNT and YYREEE (reference sequence). CDR3 length: 15 amino acids. Losses at the gene ends were 4 bases for V and 8 bases for J; bases not matched to a gene: 11.

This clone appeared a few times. Here the CDR3 DNA reads TGTGCCTGGAGTGTACCAGAAGTTGGAAACACCATATATTTT. It encodes CAWSVPEVGNTIYF. This chain connects TRBV30 to TRBJ1-3; no firm D call. The CDR3 extends over 14 amino acids. Germline lookup yields CDR1 GTSNPN and CDR2 SVGIG (reference sequence). V dropped 0 bases and J dropped 3 bases, with 9 bases sitting between them.

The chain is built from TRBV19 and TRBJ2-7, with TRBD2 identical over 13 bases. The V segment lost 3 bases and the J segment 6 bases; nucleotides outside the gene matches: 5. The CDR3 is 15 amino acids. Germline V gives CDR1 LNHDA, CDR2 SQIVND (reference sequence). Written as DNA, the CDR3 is TGTGCCAGTAGTATTCGGACTAGCGGGAGCGGCGAGCAGTACTTC. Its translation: CASSIRTSGSGEQYF.

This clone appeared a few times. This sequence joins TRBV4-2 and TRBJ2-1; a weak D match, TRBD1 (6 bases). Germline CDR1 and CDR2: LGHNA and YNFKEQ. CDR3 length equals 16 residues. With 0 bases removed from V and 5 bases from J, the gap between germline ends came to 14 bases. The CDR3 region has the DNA TGTGCCAGCAGCCAAGATAGGGCAGGGGTCCACAATGAGCAGTTCTTC. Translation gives CASSQDRAGVHNEQFF.

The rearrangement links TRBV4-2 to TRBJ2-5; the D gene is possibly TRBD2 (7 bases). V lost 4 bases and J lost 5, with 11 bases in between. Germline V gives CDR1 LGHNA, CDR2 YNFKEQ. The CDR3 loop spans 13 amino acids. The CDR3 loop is CASSPRGGETQYF. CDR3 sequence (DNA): TGTGCCAGCAGCCCCAGGGGAGGGGAGACCCAGTACTTC.

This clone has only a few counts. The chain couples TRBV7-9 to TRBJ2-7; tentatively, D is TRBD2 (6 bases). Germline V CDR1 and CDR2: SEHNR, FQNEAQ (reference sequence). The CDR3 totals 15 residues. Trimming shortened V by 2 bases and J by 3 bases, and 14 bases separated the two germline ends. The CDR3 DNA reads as TGTGCCAGCAGCTTAACCGGGAGTGCGAACTACGAGCAGTACTTC. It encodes CASSLTGSANYEQYF.

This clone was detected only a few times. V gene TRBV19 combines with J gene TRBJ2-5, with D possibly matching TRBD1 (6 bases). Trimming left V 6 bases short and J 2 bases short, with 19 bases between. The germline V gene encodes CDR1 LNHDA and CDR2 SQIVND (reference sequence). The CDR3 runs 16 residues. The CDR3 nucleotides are TGTGCCAGTAGCCAGGGGATCGGGGCAGTTCAAGAGACCCAGTACTTC. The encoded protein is CASSQGIGAVQETQYF. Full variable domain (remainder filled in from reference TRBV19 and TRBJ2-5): DGGITQSPKYLFRKEGQNVTLSCEQNLNHDAMYWYRQDPGQGLRLIYYSQIVNDFQKGDIAEGYSVSREKKESFPLTVTSAQKNPTAFYLCASSQGIGAVQETQYFGPGTRLLVL.